This TCR beta chain comes out of a study of OX40 agonist ivuxolimab in advanced cancers. General observations from the study: Partial responders receiving 0.1-3.0 mg/kg showed among the lowest clonal expansion. CD8+ T cells showed, on average, more clonal expansion than CD4+ cells.

The data were produced by immunoSEQ multiplex PCR, yet TCRdb's version contains in-frame clones alone and is incomplete. The table has 35,000 to 45,000 clones, about 79% seen once; the top ten hold approximately 25%. Only a few counts were recorded for this clone. Antigen: not known. Specimen: CD4+ or CD8+ T cells sorted from blood, collected in a trial of the OX40 agonist ivuxolimab. This TCR was sampled from an adult with an advanced solid tumor such as melanoma, head and neck, liver or kidney cancer.

This chain's CDR3 is CASSFKAGGLGEQFF. The CDR3 DNA reads as TGTGCCAGCAGTTTCAAAGCGGGAGGGCTGGGTGAGCAGTTCTTC. The rearrangement links TRBV7-2 to TRBJ2-1; 10 bases are shared with TRBD2. The CDR3 spans 15 residues. Trimming at V came to 6 bases and at J to 9 bases, leaving 11 bases not matched to a gene. Germline V gives CDR1 SGHTA, CDR2 FQGNSA.